This TCR beta chain was retrieved from a study of identical twins. Study-level points and caveats: Memory repertoires showed no such pattern, whereas abundant cord blood beta clonotypes carried fewer insertions. Weaker excess twin sharing was seen among beta out-of-frame sequences.

TCRdb re-called the 5' RACE reads with MiXCR, one entry per CDR3 protein. This table holds 750,000 to 950,000 distinct CDR3 sequences, roughly 12% found once. The V and J ends lost 10 bases and 5 bases respectively, with 25 bases between them. CDR3 length: 16 amino acids. In regard to this clonotype: What it binds is not known.

These same records also appear under a second study, on yellow fever vaccine responses in identical twins.

The sequencing sample was made of PBMCs. The sequence was collected from a woman younger than 35 in good health. The chain combines TRBV12-3 or TRBV12-4 with TRBJ2-3; tentative D call: TRBD2 (6 bases). Here the CDR3 reads CAIQPGGKRVLDTQYF. CDR3 nucleotides: TGTGCCATCCAGCCCGGCGGCAAGCGGGTTTTAGATACGCAGTATTTT.